These 19 T cell receptor beta chains came from one sample sequenced in a study of vaccination effects on CD4 cells after COVID-19 (dated by TCRdb to the early 2020s). Library generation was performed with the immunoSEQ multiplex PCR assay. Entries here come from immuneACCESS through TCRdb and include only in-frame sequences with V and J called. Some clones fail to appear in such tables; in the studies checked, an unresolved V gene covers under half of the shortfall, and the cause of the remainder is unknown. Here the sample has around 16,000 clones; almost 70% occur a single time. Around 9% of the sample is taken by the ten largest. Which antigens these TCRs recognize remains unknown. To identify antigen-specific CD4+ T cell clonotypes by their expansion, the ViraFEST assay first stimulated PBMC with viral peptide pools and then applied TCR sequencing. After around eleven days of culture, CD4+ T cells were isolated with the EasySep CD4+ T cell isolation kit. Each participant received two doses of an mRNA SARS-CoV-2 vaccine, either BNT162b2 or mRNA-1273.

The sequenced sample was CD4+ T cells from PBMCs cultured with SARS-CoV-2 spike peptides, obtained after COVID-19 vaccination. Sample cell subset or site, as interpreted from the label and publication: SARS-CoV-2 spike overlapping peptide pool stimulation. These receptors were collected from a human donor who received a COVID-19 vaccine.

CDR3 coding DNA: TGTGCCAGCAGCTTAATCAGGGTCATGAACACTGAAGCTTTCTTT. It translates to CASSLIRVMNTEAFF. The rearrangement joins TRBV7-9 to TRBJ1-1, with D perhaps matching TRBD1 (5 bases). CDR3 length equals 15 residues. The V end was cut by 2 bases, the J end by 0 bases, with 10 bases between. Per the germline V gene, CDR1 is SEHNR and CDR2 is FQNEAQ (reference sequence).

This chain joins TRBV7-2 and TRBJ1-1, with D possibly matching TRBD1 (5 bases). The V gene's germline CDR1 is SGHTA and CDR2 FQGNSA. The CDR3 runs 13 residues. Trimming pared 5 bases from V and 7 bases from J, leaving 14 bases between. This chain's CDR3 is CASSGRANLEAFF. In DNA, the CDR3 is TGTGCCAGCAGCGGCAGGGCCAATCTTGAAGCTTTCTTT.

This clone has more than one count but fewer than ten. The chain couples TRBV25-1 to TRBJ2-7, with 11 bases that match TRBD2. The CDR3 has 13 amino acids. The junction had 3 bases not matched to a gene; V was cut back by 8 bases and J by 3 bases. Germline CDR1 reads MGHDK; CDR2 reads SYGVNS. In DNA, the CDR3 is TGTGCCAGCCGACTAGCGGGGAGCTACGAGCAGTACTTC. Translated, it gives CASRLAGSYEQYF.

This chain links TRBV7-9 with TRBJ2-1, with 16 bases lining up with TRBD2. J gave up 10 bases and V 4 bases, and 1 base lay outside the gene matches. Germline assignment: CDR1 SEHNR and CDR2 FQNEAQ (reference sequence). The CDR3 is made up of 14 amino acids. In DNA form, the CDR3 reads TGTGCCAGCAGCTGGGGACTAGCGGGGGGGGAGCAGTTCTTC. Translating it yields CASSWGLAGGEQFF.

In its sample, this clone was seen a few times. This chain links TRBV19 with TRBJ2-7, with D perhaps TRBD1 or TRBD2 (5 bases each). Trimming left V 5 bases short and J 4 bases short, with 15 bases between. CDR3 size: 14 residues. Germline V CDR1 and CDR2: LNHDA, SQIVND (reference sequence). CDR3 sequence (DNA): TGTGCCAGTAGTCGTGGGGGAGAACGTTACGAGCAGTACTTC. Translating it yields CASSRGGERYEQYF.

This clone was observed a single time. The chain is built from TRBV5-1 and TRBJ2-1, with TRBD2 matching over 9 bases. Unmatched junction bases numbered 9, after V lost 4 bases and J lost 7 bases. This CDR3 spans 15 amino acids. The germline gives CDR1 SGHRS, CDR2 YFSETQ. The CDR3 reads CASSPERGVRNEQFF. CDR3 nucleotides: TGCGCCAGCAGCCCCGAGCGGGGGGTAAGGAATGAGCAGTTCTTC.

CDR3 bases: TGCAGTGCTAGTGGTCGAATTCTAGCGGGGGGCCCCCTCTCCTACAATGAGCAGTTCTTC. The encoded protein is CSASGRILAGGPLSYNEQFF. This chain joins TRBV20-1 and TRBJ2-1; 11 bases agree with TRBD2. J gave up 0 bases and V 3 bases, and 16 bases lay outside the gene matches. The germline V gene has CDR1 DFQATT and CDR2 SNEGSKA (reference sequence). The CDR3 runs 20 residues.

The chain carries TRBV12-3 or TRBV12-4 and TRBJ2-5, with a weak D call TRBD2 (5 bases). The CDR3 consists of 12 residues. Trimming left V 3 bases short and J 3 bases short, with 5 bases between. The CDR3 sequence: CASSLREETQYF. DNA for the CDR3: TGTGCCAGCAGTTTGAGGGAAGAGACCCAGTACTTC.

This chain links TRBV3-1 (or the pseudogene TRBV3-2) with TRBJ2-3, with D possibly matching TRBD1 (6 bases). V was shortened by 1 base and J by 5 bases, with 13 bases between the two germline ends. In germline, CDR1 is LGHDT, CDR2 YNNKEL (reference sequence). CDR3 length equals 15 residues. This CDR3 is CASSQVQGFGDTQYF. The CDR3 bases are TGTGCCAGCAGCCAAGTACAGGGATTCGGAGATACGCAGTATTTT.

The chain couples TRBV5-6 to TRBJ1-1; no clear D gene. Trimming cost V 0 bases and J 1 base, with 10 bases left between them. Germline V gene sequence: CDR1 SGHDT, CDR2 YYEEEE. The CDR3 loop spans 15 amino acids. CDR3 residues: CASSLVSGKNTEAFF. The CDR3, as DNA: TGTGCCAGCAGCTTGGTCTCGGGCAAGAACACTGAAGCTTTCTTT. The full variable domain, in which reference TRBV5-6 and TRBJ1-1 provide the parts outside the CDR3, is DAGVTQSPTHLIKTRGQQVTLRCSPKSGHDTVSWYQQALGQGPQFIFQYYEEEERQRGNFPDRFSGHQFPNYSSELNVNALLLGDSALYLCASSLVSGKNTEAFFGQGTRLTVV.

V and J are TRBV30 and TRBJ2-7; 10 nucleotides line up with TRBD1. J was trimmed by 5 bases and V by 6 bases; bases with no gene match: 10. The V gene's germline CDR1 is GTSNPN and CDR2 SVGIG (reference sequence). The CDR3 loop spans 14 amino acids. CDR3 sequence reads: CACKPGTGVHEQYF. The CDR3, as DNA: TGTGCCTGCAAGCCCGGGACAGGGGTTCACGAGCAGTACTTC.

This chain uses TRBV4-3 with TRBJ2-1; 9 bases match TRBD2. With 1 base clipped from V and 8 bases from J, the junction kept 9 bases outside the gene matches. This CDR3 is 16 amino acids long. Germline V gene sequence: CDR1 LGHNA, CDR2 YSLEER. CDR3 coding DNA: TGCGCCAGCAGCCAAGGATCTGGCGGGGGGGCCGATGAGCAGTTCTTC. Protein sequence: CASSQGSGGGADEQFF.

This clone was seen a few times. V gene TRBV6-6 combines with J gene TRBJ1-1, with 11 bases that match TRBD1. The J segment lost 3 bases and the V segment lost 5 bases, leaving 5 bases of the junction unmatched. The CDR3 extends over 15 amino acids. Germline V CDR1 and CDR2: MNHNY, SVGAGI (reference sequence). The CDR3: CASSEGQGDDTEAFF. The CDR3 nucleotides read TGTGCCAGCAGTGAGGGACAGGGGGACGACACTGAAGCTTTCTTT.

This clone was recorded a few times. This chain connects TRBV3-1 (or the pseudogene TRBV3-2) to TRBJ1-1; 7 bases are a match to TRBD1. There are 12 residues in the CDR3. The J segment lost 4 bases and the V segment lost 6 bases, leaving 2 bases of the junction unmatched. Germline assignment: CDR1 LGHDT and CDR2 YNNKEL (reference sequence). CDR3 DNA sequence: TGTGCCAGCAGAAAGGGGGCCACTGAAGCTTTCTTT. Translated: CASRKGATEAFF.

The rearrangement uses TRBV3-1 (or the pseudogene TRBV3-2) and TRBJ2-3, with a tentative D call TRBD2 (6 bases). CDR1 is LGHDT, CDR2 YNNKEL, per germline (reference sequence). The length of the CDR3 is 17 residues. V dropped 0 bases and J dropped 1 base, with 14 bases sitting between them. CDR3 amino acids: CASSQEGLQVGTDTQYF. The CDR3 region has the DNA TGTGCCAGCAGCCAAGAAGGACTACAGGTGGGCACAGATACGCAGTATTTT.

Only a few counts were recorded for this clone. The chain is built from TRBV2 and TRBJ2-2; D is unclear. The length of the CDR3 is 13 residues. Germline V lookup: CDR1 SNHLY, CDR2 FYNNEI. Trimming removed 3 bases from V and 5 bases from J, with 7 bases in between. The CDR3: CASSDRLTGELFF. The CDR3 DNA reads as TGTGCCAGCAGTGACCGGCTTACCGGGGAGCTGTTTTTT.

The J gene is TRBJ1-1, the V gene TRBV18; unclear D gene. Trimming cost V 0 bases and J 3 bases, with 11 bases left between them. The germline gives CDR1 KGHSH, CDR2 LQKENI. The CDR3 has 15 amino acids. The CDR3 sequence: CASSPPPARDTEAFF. Written as DNA, the CDR3 is TGTGCCAGCTCACCACCTCCGGCGAGGGACACTGAAGCTTTCTTT.

CDR3 amino acids: CASSPGAYLSYEQYF. CDR3 in DNA: TGTGCCAGCAGCCCGGGGGCCTATCTCTCCTACGAGCAGTACTTC. V gene TRBV6-2 or TRBV6-3 combines with J gene TRBJ2-7; D may match TRBD1 or TRBD2 (6 bases each). The V and J ends lost 6 bases and 0 bases respectively, with 15 bases between them. The CDR3 contains 15 residues. The germline V gene encodes CDR1 MNHEY and CDR2 SVGEGT.

This clone is categorized as medium-sized. Germline is not matched at one junction end, which may reflect a read error. J is TRBJ2-5 and V is TRBV7-7; D gene unclear. The CDR3 is 15 amino acids. Germline CDR1 and CDR2: SSHAT and FNYEAQ (reference sequence). CDR3 loop: CASTPVVGSQETQYF. In DNA form, the CDR3 reads TGTGCTAGCACCCCAGTCGTGGGGTCTCAAGAGACCCAGTACTTC. Complete variable domain (other parts from reference TRBV7-7 and TRBJ2-5): GAGVSQSPRYKVTKRGQDVTLRCDPISSHATLYWYQQALGQGPEFLTYFNYEAQPDKSGLPSDRFSAERPEGSISTLTIQRTEQRDSAMYRCASTPVVGSQETQYFGPGTRLLVL.